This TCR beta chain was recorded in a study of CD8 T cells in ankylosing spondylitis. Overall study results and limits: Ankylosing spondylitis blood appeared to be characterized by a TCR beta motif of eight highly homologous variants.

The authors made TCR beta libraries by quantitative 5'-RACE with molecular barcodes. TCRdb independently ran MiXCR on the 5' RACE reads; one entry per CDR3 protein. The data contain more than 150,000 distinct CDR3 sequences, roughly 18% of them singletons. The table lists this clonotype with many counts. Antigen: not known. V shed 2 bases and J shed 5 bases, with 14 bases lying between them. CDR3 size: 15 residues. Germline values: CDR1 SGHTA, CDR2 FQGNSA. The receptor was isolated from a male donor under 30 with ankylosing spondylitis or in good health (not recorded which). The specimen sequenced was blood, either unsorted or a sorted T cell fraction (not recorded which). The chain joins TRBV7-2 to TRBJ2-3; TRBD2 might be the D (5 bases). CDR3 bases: TGTGCCAGCAGCTTACGAGCGGCCGGTGGAGATACGCAGTATTTT. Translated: CASSLRAAGGDTQYF. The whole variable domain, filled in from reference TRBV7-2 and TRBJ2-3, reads GAGVSQSPSNKVTEKGKDVELRCDPISGHTALYWYRQSLGQGLEFLIYFQGNSAPDKSGLPSDRFSAERTGGSVSTLTIQRTQQEDSAVYLCASSLRAAGGDTQYFGPGTRLTVL.